This note documents a single T cell receptor (beta chain) sequence. Some clones are missing from TCRdb's copy, which holds only in-frame ones; the method was immunoSEQ multiplex PCR. This table has some 380,000 clones, 88% appearing once. The data derive from a study of blood T cell repertoires in COVID-19. Germline CDR1 is MNHEY and CDR2 is SVGAGI. V was clipped by 6 bases and J by 4 bases; unmatched bases: 7. This CDR3 contains 14 residues. The J gene is TRBJ1-2, the V gene TRBV6-5; 8 bases are a match to TRBD1. The origin of this receptor is a woman aged 40 to 49 with acute COVID-19. The sample was PBMCs or T cells enriched from blood (not recorded which). CDR3 amino acids: CASRLDRDLYGYTF. CDR3 in DNA: TGTGCCAGCAGATTGGACAGGGACCTCTATGGCTACACCTTC.